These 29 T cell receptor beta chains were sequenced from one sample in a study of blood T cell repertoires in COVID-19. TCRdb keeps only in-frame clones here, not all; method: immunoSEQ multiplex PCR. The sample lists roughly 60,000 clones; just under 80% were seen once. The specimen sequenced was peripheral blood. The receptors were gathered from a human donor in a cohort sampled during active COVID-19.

The CDR3 bases are TGTGCCAGCAGTCCCTCCCTCCGTGGCCGGAGCTCCTACGAGCAGTACTTC. Amino acids: CASSPSLRGRSSYEQYF. The chain couples TRBV27 to TRBJ2-7; D gene ambiguous. Germline-derived CDR1 and CDR2 are MNHEY and SMNVEV (reference sequence). The length of the CDR3 is 17 residues. V gave up 5 bases and J gave up 0 bases, with 20 bases separating them.

The CDR3 DNA reads TGTGCCAGTAGTATAGCCTCCACAGTGAACTATGGCTACACCTTC. Translating it yields CASSIASTVNYGYTF. V usage is TRBV19 and J usage is TRBJ1-2; D gene uncertain. This CDR3 is 15 amino acids long. With 1 base removed from V and 2 bases from J, the gap between germline ends came to 11 bases. The germline V gene encodes CDR1 LNHDA and CDR2 SQIVND (reference sequence).

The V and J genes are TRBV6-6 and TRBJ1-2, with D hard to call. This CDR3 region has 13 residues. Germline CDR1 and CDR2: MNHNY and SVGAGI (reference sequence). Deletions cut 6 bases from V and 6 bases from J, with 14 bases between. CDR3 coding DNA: TGTGCCAGCAGAAAGAAGACAACCAATGGCTACACCTTC. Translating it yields CASRKKTTNGYTF.

CDR3 region: CSATLSGNTIYF. The DNA of the CDR3 is TGCAGCGCCACTCTCTCTGGAAACACCATATATTTT. The chain combines TRBV29-1 with TRBJ1-3; D call uncertain. Germline V gene sequence: CDR1 SQVTM, CDR2 ANQGSEA. Between the trimmed V and J ends, which lost 7 bases and 0 bases, there was a span of 7 bases. This CDR3 has 12 residues.

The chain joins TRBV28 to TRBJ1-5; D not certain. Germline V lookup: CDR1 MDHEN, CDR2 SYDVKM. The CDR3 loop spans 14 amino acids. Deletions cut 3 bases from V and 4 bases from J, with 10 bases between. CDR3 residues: CASSFRVWNQPQHF. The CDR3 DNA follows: TGTGCCAGCAGTTTCCGGGTATGGAATCAGCCCCAGCATTTT. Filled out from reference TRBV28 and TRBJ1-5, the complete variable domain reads DVKVTQSSRYLVKRTGEKVFLECVQDMDHENMFWYRQDPGLGLRLIYFSYDVKMKEKGDIPEGYSVSREKKERFSLILESASTNQTSMYLCASSFRVWNQPQHFGDGTRLSIL.

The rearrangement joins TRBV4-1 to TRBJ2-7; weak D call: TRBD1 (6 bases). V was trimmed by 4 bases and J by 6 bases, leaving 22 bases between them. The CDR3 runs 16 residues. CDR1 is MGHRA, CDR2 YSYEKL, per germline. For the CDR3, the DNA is TGCGCCAGCAGCCGGACCAGGGGTGGGGGAATCGCCGAGCAGTACTTC. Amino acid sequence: CASSRTRGGGIAEQYF.

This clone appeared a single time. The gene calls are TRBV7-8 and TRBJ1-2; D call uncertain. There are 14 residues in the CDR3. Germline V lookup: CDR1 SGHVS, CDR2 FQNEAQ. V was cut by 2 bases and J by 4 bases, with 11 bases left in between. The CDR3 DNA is TGTGCCAGCAGCTTATCGAGGGTCTCCTATGGCTACACCTTC. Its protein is CASSLSRVSYGYTF.

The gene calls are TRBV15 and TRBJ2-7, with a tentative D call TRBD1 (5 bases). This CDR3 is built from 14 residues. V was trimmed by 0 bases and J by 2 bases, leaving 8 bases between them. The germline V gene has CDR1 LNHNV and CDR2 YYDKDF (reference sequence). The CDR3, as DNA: TGTGCCACCAGCAGAGATCAGGGCCCCTACGAGCAGTACTTC. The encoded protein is CATSRDQGPYEQYF.

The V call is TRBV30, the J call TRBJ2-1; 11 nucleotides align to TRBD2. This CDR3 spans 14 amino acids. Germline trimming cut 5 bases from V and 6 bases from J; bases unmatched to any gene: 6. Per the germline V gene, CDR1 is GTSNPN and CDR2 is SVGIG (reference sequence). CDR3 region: CAWATTSGANEQFF. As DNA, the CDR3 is TGTGCCTGGGCTACGACTAGCGGGGCCAATGAGCAGTTCTTC.

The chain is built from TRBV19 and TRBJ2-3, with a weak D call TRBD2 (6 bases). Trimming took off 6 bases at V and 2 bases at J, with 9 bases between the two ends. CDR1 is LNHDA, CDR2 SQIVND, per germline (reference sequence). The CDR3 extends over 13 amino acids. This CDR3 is CASRRGNTDTQYF. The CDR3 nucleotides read TGTGCCAGTAGGCGGGGAAACACAGATACGCAGTATTTT. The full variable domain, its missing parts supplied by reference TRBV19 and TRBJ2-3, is DGGITQSPKYLFRKEGQNVTLSCEQNLNHDAMYWYRQDPGQGLRLIYYSQIVNDFQKGDIAEGYSVSREKKESFPLTVTSAQKNPTAFYLCASRRGNTDTQYFGPGTRLTVL.

The CDR3 coding sequence is TGTGCCAGCAGCTCCTCGGTCGGCTACGAGCAGTACTTC. Encoded protein: CASSSSVGYEQYF. This chain links TRBV7-2 with TRBJ2-7, with D unresolved. The V gene's germline CDR1 is SGHTA and CDR2 FQGNSA. V was pared by 4 bases and J by 3 bases, with 10 bases between. The CDR3 has 13 residues.

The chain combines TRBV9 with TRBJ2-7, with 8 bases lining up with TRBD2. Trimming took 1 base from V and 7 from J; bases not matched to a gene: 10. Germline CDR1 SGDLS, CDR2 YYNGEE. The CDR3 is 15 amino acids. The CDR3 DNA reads TGTGCCAGCAGCGTATCGGGAGGGCCCTCGGGGGAGCAGTACTTC. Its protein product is CASSVSGGPSGEQYF. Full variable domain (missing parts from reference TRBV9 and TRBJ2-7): DSGVTQTPKHLITATGQRVTLRCSPRSGDLSVYWYQQSLDQGLQFLIQYYNGEERAKGNILERFSAQQFPDLHSELNLSSLELGDSALYFCASSVSGGPSGEQYFGPGTRLTVT.

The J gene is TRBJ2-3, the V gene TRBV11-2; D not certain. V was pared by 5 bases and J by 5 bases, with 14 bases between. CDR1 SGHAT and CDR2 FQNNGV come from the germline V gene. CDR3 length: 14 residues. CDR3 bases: TGTGCCAGCAGCGCAGGTTGGGCTGGAGATACGCAGTATTTT. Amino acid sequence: CASSAGWAGDTQYF.

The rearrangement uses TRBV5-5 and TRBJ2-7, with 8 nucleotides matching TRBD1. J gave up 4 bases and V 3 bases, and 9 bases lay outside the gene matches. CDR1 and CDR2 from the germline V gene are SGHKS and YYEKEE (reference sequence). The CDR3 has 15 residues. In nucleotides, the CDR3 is TGTGCCAGCAGCTGGGCCGGGACAGGAGCTTACGAGCAGTACTTC. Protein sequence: CASSWAGTGAYEQYF. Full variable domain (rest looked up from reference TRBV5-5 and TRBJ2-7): DAGVTQSPTHLIKTRGQQVTLRCSPISGHKSVSWYQQVLGQGPQFIFQYYEKEERGRGNFPDRFSARQFPNYSSELNVNALLLGDSALYLCASSWAGTGAYEQYFGPGTRLTVT.

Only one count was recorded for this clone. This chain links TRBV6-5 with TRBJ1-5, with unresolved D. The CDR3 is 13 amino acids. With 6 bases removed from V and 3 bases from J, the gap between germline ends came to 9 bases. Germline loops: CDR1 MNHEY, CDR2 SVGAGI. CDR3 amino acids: CASRGGHNQPQHF. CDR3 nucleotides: TGTGCCAGCAGGGGAGGCCACAATCAGCCCCAGCATTTT.

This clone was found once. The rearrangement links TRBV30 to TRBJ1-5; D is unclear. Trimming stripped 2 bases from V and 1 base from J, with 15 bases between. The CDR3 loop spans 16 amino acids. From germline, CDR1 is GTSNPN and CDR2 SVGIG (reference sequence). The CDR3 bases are TGTGCCTGGAGTCCCCCTCCGGGGTCCAGCAATCAGCCCCAGCATTTT. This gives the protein CAWSPPPGSSNQPQHF.

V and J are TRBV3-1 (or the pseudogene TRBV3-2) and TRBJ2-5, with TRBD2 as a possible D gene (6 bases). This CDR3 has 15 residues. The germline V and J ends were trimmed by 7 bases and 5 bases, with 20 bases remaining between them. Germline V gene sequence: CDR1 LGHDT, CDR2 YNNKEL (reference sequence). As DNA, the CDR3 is TGTGCCAGCACCTACCGGGACTTTCTCGGGGAGACCCAGTACTTC. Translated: CASTYRDFLGETQYF.

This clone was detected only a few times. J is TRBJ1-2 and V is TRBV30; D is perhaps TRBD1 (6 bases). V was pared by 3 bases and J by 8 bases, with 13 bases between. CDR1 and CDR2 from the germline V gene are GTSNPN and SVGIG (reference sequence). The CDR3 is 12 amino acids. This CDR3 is CAWRRQVWGYTF. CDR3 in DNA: TGTGCCTGGAGGAGACAGGTCTGGGGCTACACCTTC.

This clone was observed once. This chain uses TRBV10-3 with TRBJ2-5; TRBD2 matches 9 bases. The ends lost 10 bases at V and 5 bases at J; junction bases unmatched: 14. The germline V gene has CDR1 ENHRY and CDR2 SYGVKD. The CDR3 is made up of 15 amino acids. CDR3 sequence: CATRTASGTSETQYF. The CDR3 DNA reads TGTGCCACCCGGACGGCTAGCGGGACTAGCGAGACCCAGTACTTC.

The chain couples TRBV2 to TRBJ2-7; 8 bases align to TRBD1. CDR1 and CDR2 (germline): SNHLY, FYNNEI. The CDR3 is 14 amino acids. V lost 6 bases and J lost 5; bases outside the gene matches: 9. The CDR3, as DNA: TGTGCCAGCAGGGATCGGACAGGGTACCACGAGCAGTACTTC. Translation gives CASRDRTGYHEQYF.

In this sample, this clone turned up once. CDR3 nucleotide sequence: TGTGCCAGCAGCTCCCAGGGGTACACCGGGGAGCTGTTTTTT. It specifies CASSSQGYTGELFF. The chain joins TRBV5-4 to TRBJ2-2; tentative D call: TRBD1 (6 bases). V dropped 3 bases and J dropped 3 bases, with 9 bases sitting between them. The CDR3 runs to 14 residues. Germline V CDR1 and CDR2: SGHNT, YYREEE (reference sequence).

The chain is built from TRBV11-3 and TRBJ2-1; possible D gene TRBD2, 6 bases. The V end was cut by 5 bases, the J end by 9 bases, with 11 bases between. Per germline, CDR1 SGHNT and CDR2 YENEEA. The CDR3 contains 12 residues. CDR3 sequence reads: CASSPSGVEQFF. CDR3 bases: TGTGCCAGCAGCCCTTCGGGAGTTGAGCAGTTCTTC.

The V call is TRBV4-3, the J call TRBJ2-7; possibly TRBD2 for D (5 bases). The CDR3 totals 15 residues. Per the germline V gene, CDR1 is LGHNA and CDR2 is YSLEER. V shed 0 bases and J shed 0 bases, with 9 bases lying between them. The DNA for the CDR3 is TGCGCCAGCAGCCAAGATCGGGGTAGCTCCTACGAGCAGTACTTC. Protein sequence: CASSQDRGSSYEQYF.

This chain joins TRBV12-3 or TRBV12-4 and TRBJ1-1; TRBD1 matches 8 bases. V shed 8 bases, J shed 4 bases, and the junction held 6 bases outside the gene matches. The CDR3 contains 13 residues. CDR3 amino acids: CASPTGVGTEAFF. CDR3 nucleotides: TGTGCCAGCCCGACAGGGGTCGGCACTGAAGCTTTCTTT.

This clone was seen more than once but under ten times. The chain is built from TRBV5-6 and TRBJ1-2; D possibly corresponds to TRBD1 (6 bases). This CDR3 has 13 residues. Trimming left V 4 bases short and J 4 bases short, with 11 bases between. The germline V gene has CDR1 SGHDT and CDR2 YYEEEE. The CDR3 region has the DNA TGTGCCAGCAGCACGAGAGGGGGCTATGGCTACACCTTC. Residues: CASSTRGGYGYTF.

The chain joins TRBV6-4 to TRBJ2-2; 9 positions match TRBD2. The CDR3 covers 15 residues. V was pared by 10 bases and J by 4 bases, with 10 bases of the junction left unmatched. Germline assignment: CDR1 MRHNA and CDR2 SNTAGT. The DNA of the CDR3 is TGTGCCACCCCAGATAGCGGGAGCAGCACCGGGGAGCTGTTTTTT. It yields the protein CATPDSGSSTGELFF.

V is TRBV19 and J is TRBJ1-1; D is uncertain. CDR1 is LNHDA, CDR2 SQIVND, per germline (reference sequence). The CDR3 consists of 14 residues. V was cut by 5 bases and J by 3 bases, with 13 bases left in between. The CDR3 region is CASSWVPQDTEAFF. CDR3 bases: TGTGCCAGTAGTTGGGTCCCTCAGGACACTGAAGCTTTCTTT.

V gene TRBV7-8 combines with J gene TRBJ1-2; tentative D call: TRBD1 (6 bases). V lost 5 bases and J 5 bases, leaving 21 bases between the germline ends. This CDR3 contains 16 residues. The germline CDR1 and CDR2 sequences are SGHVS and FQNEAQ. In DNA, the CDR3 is TGTGCCAGCAGCCCATCCGAGGGGGGGTTTTATTATGGCTACACCTTC. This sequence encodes CASSPSEGGFYYGYTF. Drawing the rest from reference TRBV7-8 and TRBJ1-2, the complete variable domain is GAGVSQSPRYKVAKRGQDVALRCDPISGHVSLFWYQQALGQGPEFLTYFQNEAQLDKSGLPSDRFFAERPEGSVSTLKIQRTQQEDSAVYLCASSPSEGGFYYGYTFGSGTRLTVV.

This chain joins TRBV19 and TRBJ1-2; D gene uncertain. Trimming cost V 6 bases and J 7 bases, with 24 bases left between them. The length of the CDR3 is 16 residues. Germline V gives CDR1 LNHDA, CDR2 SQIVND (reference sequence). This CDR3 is CASRTQADRSLRGYTF. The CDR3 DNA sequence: TGTGCCAGTAGAACCCAAGCGGACCGCTCACTACGTGGCTACACCTTC.